This entry concerns a single T cell receptor beta chain. These data are taken from a study of blood T cell repertoires in COVID-19. J was trimmed by 1 base and V by 8 bases; bases with no gene match: 8. The germline V gene encodes CDR1 MNHNY and CDR2 SVGAGI (reference sequence). The CDR3 runs to 16 residues. Data came from immunoSEQ multiplex PCR; TCRdb stores just in-frame clones and leaves some out. The repertoire holds tens of thousands of clones, with more than 70% as singletons. What was sequenced was peripheral blood. This chain joins TRBV6-6 and TRBJ2-2; 9 nucleotides align to TRBD1. The clonotype comes from a woman aged 60-70 years with acute or convalescent COVID-19. As DNA, the CDR3 is TGTGCCAGCTACCACCTGGACAGGGGGAACACCGGGGAGCTGTTTTTT. Its translation is CASYHLDRGNTGELFF.